A single sample is the source of the 14 T cell receptor beta chains below, sequenced in a study of T cell changes during pregnancy in multiple sclerosis. This table comes from immunoSEQ multiplex PCR, and its TCRdb copy is limited to in-frame clones, with some not included. Counted here are over 45,000 clones, 75% to 90% occurring once; the ten biggest clones make up about 1.5%. Sequences were derived from peripheral blood, sampled in the first trimester of pregnancy. The receptors originated from a female donor in good health, enrolled as a control in a pregnancy study.

V usage is TRBV30 and J usage is TRBJ2-2; 7 bases are a match to TRBD2. In germline, CDR1 is GTSNPN, CDR2 SVGIG (reference sequence). This CDR3 spans 15 amino acids. The ends lost 3 bases at V and 1 base at J; junction bases unmatched: 5. DNA of the CDR3: TGTGCCTGGAGGCGGGACTACCAGAACACCGGGGAGCTGTTTTTT. This codes for CAWRRDYQNTGELFF.

The J gene is TRBJ2-3, the V gene TRBV6-5; D not certain. The V end was cut by 0 bases, the J end by 4 bases, with 11 bases between. Per the germline V gene, CDR1 is MNHEY and CDR2 is SVGAGI. The CDR3 has 15 residues. The CDR3 reads CASSYSIMASDTQYF. DNA of the CDR3: TGTGCCAGCAGTTACTCGATAATGGCCTCAGATACGCAGTATTTT.

The rearrangement uses TRBV7-2 and TRBJ1-5; 7 bases line up with TRBD1. Germline V gene lookup returns CDR1 SGHTA and CDR2 FQGNSA. The J segment lost 7 bases and the V segment lost 4 bases, leaving 10 bases of the junction unmatched. The CDR3 runs to 15 residues. CDR3 bases: TGTGCCAGCAGCTCCTCTTCAGGGGGGAACCAGCCCCAGCATTTT. This encodes CASSSSSGGNQPQHF.

Turning to this clone: An end of the junction differs from the germline gene, which may be a read error. The J gene is TRBJ1-2, the V gene TRBV2, with D unresolved. Germline V gene sequence: CDR1 SNHLY, CDR2 FYNNEI. The CDR3 has 16 amino acids. The CDR3 protein is CASSEVLPGRLYRYTF. In DNA, the CDR3 is TGTGCCAGCAGTGAAGTGTTGCCCGGGAGGCTCTATCGCTACACCTTC.

The chain links TRBV6-5 to TRBJ2-2, with D perhaps TRBD1 (5 bases). CDR1 is MNHEY, CDR2 SVGAGI, per germline. V was pared by 0 bases and J by 8 bases, with 16 bases between. The CDR3 totals 16 residues. The DNA for the CDR3 is TGTGCCAGCAGTTACTCGAGTCAGGGAATTAGGGGGGAGCTGTTTTTT. Translation: CASSYSSQGIRGELFF.

Only one count was recorded for this clone. The chain uses TRBV6-6 and TRBJ1-3, with TRBD1 as a possible D gene (6 bases). Trimming took 10 bases from V and 0 from J, leaving 16 bases between them. CDR3 length: 15 amino acids. Looked up from germline, CDR1 is MNHNY and CDR2 is SVGAGI (reference sequence). The CDR3 loop reads CATQGGGYSGNTIYF. CDR3 coding DNA: TGTGCCACCCAGGGAGGGGGGTACTCTGGAAACACCATATATTTT.

CDR3 DNA: TGTGCCAGTAGTTCGGCCTACGAGCAGTACTTC. This translates into CASSSAYEQYF. The V gene is TRBV19, the J gene TRBJ2-7; no definite D call. CDR1 and CDR2 (germline): LNHDA, SQIVND (reference sequence). This CDR3 contains 11 residues. V lost 5 bases and J lost 2, with 4 bases in between.

V usage is TRBV28 and J usage is TRBJ1-2, with 8 bases that match TRBD1. The V segment lost 3 bases and the J segment 5 bases; nucleotides outside the gene matches: 5. Per germline, CDR1 MDHEN and CDR2 SYDVKM. The CDR3 has 14 residues. CDR3 sequence (DNA): TGTGCCAGCAGTTTTTTTGACAGGGGATATGGCTACACCTTC. Translation gives CASSFFDRGYGYTF.

The chain uses TRBV21-1 and TRBJ2-7; the table names TRBD2, a call not compared with the DNA. TRBV21-1 is listed as a pseudogene. The length of the CDR3 is 16 residues. DNA for the CDR3: TGTGCCAGCAGCATCGTAAGGACTAGCGAAGTCTACGAGCAGTACTTC. Translated, it gives CASSIVRTSEVYEQYF.

The J gene is TRBJ2-1, the V gene TRBV4-2, with 7 bases lining up with TRBD2. The CDR3 has 16 residues. Germline CDR1 and CDR2: LGHNA and YNFKEQ. The V gene end was trimmed by 3 bases and the J gene end by 8 bases; junction bases not matched to a gene: 13. CDR3 DNA sequence: TGTGCCAGCAGCCAGGATACTAGCGTCAGCAGGGATGAGCAGTTCTTC. It specifies CASSQDTSVSRDEQFF.

The CDR3 reads CASSPRTVADTQYF. DNA for the CDR3: TGTGCCAGCAGCCCGAGGACTGTTGCGGATACGCAGTATTTT. The chain has TRBV7-6 and TRBJ2-3, with D tentatively TRBD2 (5 bases). Germline loops: CDR1 SGHVS, CDR2 FNYEAQ. The length of the CDR3 is 14 residues. Trimming took off 5 bases at V and 6 bases at J, with 15 bases between the two ends.

This chain joins TRBV9 and TRBJ2-1; TRBD2 agrees at 12 bases. V lost 4 bases and J lost 8; bases outside the gene matches: 7. This CDR3 is 15 amino acids long. The germline V gene has CDR1 SGDLS and CDR2 YYNGEE. Here the CDR3 reads CASSLLAGGSDEQFF. The CDR3, as DNA: TGTGCCAGCAGCCTGCTAGCGGGAGGGTCGGATGAGCAGTTCTTC.

This clone appeared a single time. The rearrangement links TRBV19 to TRBJ1-5, with TRBD1 matching 8 bases. CDR1 LNHDA and CDR2 SQIVND come from the germline V gene (reference sequence). This CDR3 has 14 residues. After removal of 1 base from V and 4 bases from J, the junction contained 0 bases not matched to a gene. The CDR3 loop reads CASSIGTGNQPQHF. CDR3 DNA: TGTGCCAGTAGTATAGGGACAGGGAATCAGCCCCAGCATTTT.

This chain connects TRBV5-1 to TRBJ1-1; possibly TRBD1 for D (5 bases). CDR3 length: 13 residues. Between the trimmed V and J ends, which lost 4 bases and 6 bases, there was a span of 13 bases. Germline CDR1 SGHRS, CDR2 YFSETQ. The chain's CDR3 is CASSGQGGPEAFF. The CDR3 nucleotides are TGCGCCAGCAGCGGGCAGGGAGGCCCTGAAGCTTTCTTT. Based on the CDR3 plus reference TRBV5-1 and TRBJ1-1, the full variable domain is KAGVTQTPRYLIKTRGQQVTLSCSPISGHRSVSWYQQTPGQGLQFLFEYFSETQRNKGNFPGRFSGRQFSNSRSEMNVSTLELGDSALYLCASSGQGGPEAFFGQGTRLTVV.